This TCR beta chain was retrieved from a study of shared clonotypes between healthy human individuals. Notes on this clone: Its antigen is still unknown. A far larger clone is one base from this, pointing to a likely read error.

About 28,000 T cell genomes (about 270 ng DNA) went into each PBMC replicate. As originally analysed: ImmunoSEQ output lacked quality scores and full-length reads, limiting matched filtering. Profiled with immunoSEQ multiplex PCR; TCRdb holds only in-frame clones, not every one. For V, J and clone size, that table is used; D and trimming come from the DNA. The data show more than 400,000 clones, about 85% seen once. The CDR3 length is 9 residues. Germline V gene lookup returns CDR1 MNHEY and CDR2 SVGAGI. Study-level results: Represented genetic and exposure-history diversity was restricted by having few donors.

What was sequenced was PBMCs. The gene calls are TRBV6-5 and TRBJ1-1; D is undetermined. This clonotype was sampled from a middle-aged woman in good health. Some clones in this sample may be carry-over from other donors' samples. The CDR3 bases are TGTGCCTGCAGTTCTGAAGCTTTCTTT. It is translated as CACSSEAFF.